The present entry profiles one T cell receptor (beta chain) with its context. This may be a read error, as it is one base from a much larger clone. The input was around 500 ng total RNA; TCR beta cDNA was made from it with a constant-region primer. Libraries covering TCR beta were generated through three nested multiplex PCR rounds (using a slightly modified ARM-PCR). TCRdb re-called the multiplex PCR reads with MiXCR, one entry per CDR3 protein. Among around 190,000 distinct CDR3 sequences listed, approximately 80% were seen once. Unsorted bulk tissue of about 19-31 mg yielded co-extracted RNA and DNA. Chronic HBV infection was present, with no prior treatment. The data were obtained in a study of tumor-infiltrating lymphocytes in primary liver carcinoma. This clonotype was sampled from a man in his forties with primary liver carcinoma and hepatitis B virus infection. Sequenced input: tumor tissue from primary liver carcinoma.

The CDR3 loop is CSAPGVLEGKNTQYF. The CDR3, as DNA: TGCAGTGCCCCCGGGGTTTTAGAGGGCAAAAACACTCAGTACTTC. J is TRBJ2-4 and V is TRBV20-1, with D perhaps matching TRBD2 (5 bases). CDR3 length: 15 residues. Germline assignment: CDR1 DFQATT and CDR2 SNEGSKA (reference sequence).